This T cell receptor delta chain was sequenced for a study of γδ T cells in repeated Plasmodium falciparum infection. The CDR3 loop spans 21 amino acids. Germline CDR1 reads TSWWSYY; CDR2 reads QGS. After removal of 3 bases from V and 1 base from J, the junction contained 22 bases not matched to a gene. Bulk repertoires came from Vgamma9/Vdelta2+ or Vdelta2-negative gammadelta T cells flow-sorted from PBMC. TCRdb fed the multiplex PCR reads to CATT. The table records some 50,000 delta-chain clones, over 1.5% of them present only once. Of note for this clone: This DNA's translation and the protein TCRdb lists, from a much larger clone, do not match at residue 10, likely due to a read error; the protein shown is translated from the DNA.

This sequence joins TRDV1 and TRDJ1; 8 bases fit TRDD3. Sequencing was done on a sample of gamma-delta T cells from blood. This receptor was identified in a pool of human donors (malaria-infected and uninfected, not separated). CDR3 sequence reads: CALGDSGLLTLLGVFTDKLIF. The CDR3 nucleotides read TGTGCTCTTGGGGACTCCGGCCTCCTGACTTTACTGGGGGTTTTCACCGATAAACTCATCTTT.